This TCR beta chain stems from a study of blood T cells in healthy people across ages. Background on the study: Every two T cells gave about one barcoded beta molecule via template switching. The study, taken as a whole, reports: TCR beta diversity tracked closely with naive T cell percentage. Among T cells, TCR beta diversity per million cells dropped roughly linearly as age rose.

The CDR3 has 15 amino acids. Between the trimmed V and J ends, which lost 7 bases and 2 bases, there was a span of 19 bases. Germline CDR1 is SQVTM and CDR2 is ANQGSEA. A J-beta primer mix and a sample-barcoded 5' primer were used in a second PCR of about 7 to 11 cycles. Using its own MiXCR run on the 5' RACE reads, TCRdb lists one record per CDR3 protein. There are some 640,000 distinct CDR3 sequences in the sample; 45% to 50% occur only once, and roughly 31% lies in the top ten. About this clonotype: Antigen: not known.

The chain couples TRBV29-1 to TRBJ2-3, with D maybe TRBD2 (6 bases). The clonotype was recovered from a woman in her fifties or sixties in good health. The sample was blood. CDR3 loop: CSGRLGDAATDTQYF. CDR3 sequence (DNA): TGCAGCGGGAGACTAGGCGATGCCGCCACAGATACGCAGTATTTT.